This T cell receptor (beta chain) was sequenced for a study of kidney transplant recipient with SARS-CoV-2 infection. In this sample, this clonotype turned up many times. Each CDR3 protein is one row after TCRdb ran MiXCR on the reads. The data show under 300,000 distinct CDR3 sequences, 29% seen once. This clonotype originated in a young adult male patient who had COVID-19 and was a kidney transplant recipient. Some T cells here may be from the graft donor. The sequencing used a blood sample, collected at baseline and on day 111 from a kidney transplant recipient.

The CDR3: CASSQGTTIYEQYF. The CDR3 DNA reads TGCGCCAGCAGCCAAGGTACGACAATCTACGAGCAGTACTTC. The chain joins TRBV4-1 to TRBJ2-7; D gene uncertain. CDR3 length: 14 amino acids. V was cut by 1 base and J by 3 bases, with 10 bases left in between. Germline assignment: CDR1 MGHRA and CDR2 YSYEKL.